In this sample, the clone carrying this T cell receptor (beta chain) turned up once. Its antigen is undetermined. One end of the junction does not line up with germline, which may come from a read error. This sample stems from a study of blood T cells in healthy people across ages. Whole-study context: In model experiments, template switching was able to capture about one barcoded beta molecule for every two T cells that were present.

Study results and caveats: The diversity estimates, figures obtained from one million T cells, were considered underestimates. The study lacked donor CMV status, which possibly confounded expanded clonotype changes.

PCR was performed a second time for 7 to 11 cycles using a sample-barcoded 5' primer and a J-beta primer mix. Using its own MiXCR run on the 5' RACE reads, TCRdb lists one record per CDR3 protein. The repertoire consists of hundreds of thousands of distinct CDR3 sequences, with 52% occurring once and the leading ten covering roughly 13%. The donors, aged about 6 to 95, were healthy Caucasians from Russia. Looked up from germline, CDR1 is LNHNV and CDR2 is YYDKDF (reference sequence). The length of the CDR3 is 17 residues. Input material: blood. The V and J genes are TRBV15 and TRBJ2-1, with D possibly being TRBD2 (7 bases). This TCR came from a woman aged 80 or older in good health. The CDR3 DNA follows: TGTGCCACCAGCAGAGCTTTTTCCGGGGGGCCTGGGGGAGAGCAGTTTTTC. It is translated as CATSRAFSGGPGGEQFF.